This entry is about one T cell receptor beta chain. The CDR3 extends over 16 amino acids. CDR1 SGHRS and CDR2 YFSETQ come from the germline V gene. V trimming: 0 bases; J trimming: 6 bases; junction bases outside the gene matches: 8. The sample comes from a study of technical replicates of blood from several donors. Here immunoSEQ multiplex PCR was the method, and the copy in TCRdb shows in-frame clones only, minus some. Of about 72,000 clones listed, nearly 97% are singletons. Sequenced: T cells isolated from PBMCs. This TCR was recovered from a human donor in good health. The chain has TRBV5-1 and TRBJ2-1; 8 bases line up with TRBD2. In nucleotides, the CDR3 is TGCGCCAGCAGCTTGGCCGGTGTAGCGGGATTCAATGAGCAGTTCTTC. Translating gives CASSLAGVAGFNEQFF.